This TCR beta chain was retrieved from a study of PD-1 blockade in classical Hodgkin lymphoma. Time point: cycle 4 day 1 (C4D1), after 5 to 7 weeks of nivolumab. Each patient relapsed following autologous stem cell transplantation, and prior brentuximab vedotin exposure differed. The CDR3 is 14 amino acids. Germline CDR1 and CDR2: SQVTM and ANQGSEA. V dropped 4 bases and J dropped 2 bases, with 12 bases sitting between them. Assay used: immunoSEQ multiplex PCR; TCRdb lists only in-frame clones, some missing. The table has over 60,000 clones, roughly 92% seen once. Study findings and constraints: Complete responders started with a diversity level that resembled newly diagnosed patients at baseline. Exclusion was the outcome for patients who began nivolumab under 1 year after ASCT.

In its sample, this clone was seen once. Its antigen is currently unknown. The gene calls are TRBV29-1 and TRBJ2-1; possible D gene TRBD1, 6 bases. The TCR was taken from a human donor with classical Hodgkin lymphoma. The source material was peripheral blood mononuclear cells (PBMCs), sampled before the fourth cycle of nivolumab. CDR3 region: CSVVPQGPYNEQFF. The CDR3 region has the DNA TGCAGCGTTGTCCCACAGGGCCCCTACAATGAGCAGTTCTTC.